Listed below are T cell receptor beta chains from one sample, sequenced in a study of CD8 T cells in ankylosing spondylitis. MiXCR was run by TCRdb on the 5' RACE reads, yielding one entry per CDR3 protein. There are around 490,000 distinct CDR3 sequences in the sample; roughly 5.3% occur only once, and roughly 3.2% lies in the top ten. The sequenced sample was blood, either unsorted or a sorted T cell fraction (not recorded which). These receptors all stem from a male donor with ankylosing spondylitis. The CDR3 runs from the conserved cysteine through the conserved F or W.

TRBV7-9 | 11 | CASSLEGKQYF
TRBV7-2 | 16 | CASSLIGGGRYNEQFF
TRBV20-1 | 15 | CSAQSGRVAKNIQYF
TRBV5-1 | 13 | CASSGTVYYEQYF
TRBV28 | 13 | CASSLRALNKLFF
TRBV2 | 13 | CASSVYENTEAFF
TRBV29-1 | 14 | CSVLASGRYYGYTF
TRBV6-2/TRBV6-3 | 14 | CASSFRGVLYEQYF
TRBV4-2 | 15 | CASSQDHPRGLEQFF
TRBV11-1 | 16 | CASSSLGGGPSETQYF
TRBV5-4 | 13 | CASSFHPNNEQFF
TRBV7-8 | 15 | CASSFGEMGNSPLHF
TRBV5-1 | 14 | CASRDRGGGNTIYF
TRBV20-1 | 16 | CSARDQSRVPPYEQYF
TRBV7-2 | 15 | CASSLDSGGVRGYTF
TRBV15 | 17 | CATSRARTSGEYDAQYF
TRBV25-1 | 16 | CASSPFGTGSNEKLFF
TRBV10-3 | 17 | CAIKGTRDRVRTDTQYF
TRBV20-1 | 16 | CSARVGTSGNFYEQYF
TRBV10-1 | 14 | CASSDSTGAETQYF
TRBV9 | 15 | CASSVAQAIQETQYF
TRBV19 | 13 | CASTASTGGEQYF
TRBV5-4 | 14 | CASSLQGRLDIQYF
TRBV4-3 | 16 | CASSQESEGQGYGYTF
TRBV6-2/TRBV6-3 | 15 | CASIKQGSRGNEAFF
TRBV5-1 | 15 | CASSRTSGSGDTQYF
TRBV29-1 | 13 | CSVERDGYNEQFF
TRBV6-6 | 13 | CASTLTGGYGYTF
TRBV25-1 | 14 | CASSDPGRNQPQHF
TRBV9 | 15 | CASSVGRGYNNEQFF
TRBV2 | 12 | CASRDVYNEQFF
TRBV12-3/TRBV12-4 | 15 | CASSFAGGSYNEQFF
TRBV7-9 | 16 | CASSLGYRDIQETQYF
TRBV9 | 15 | CASSVADPRAETQYF
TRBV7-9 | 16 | CASSLVARHYGNEQFF
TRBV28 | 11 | CASSWVSEAFF
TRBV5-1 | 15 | CASSLQISGANVLTF
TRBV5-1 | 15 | CASSFLLARRETQYF
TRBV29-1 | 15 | CSVEVRQSQSYEQYF
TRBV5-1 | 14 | CASSLQGARETQYF
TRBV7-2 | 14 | CASSLELEGETQYF
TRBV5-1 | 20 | CASSLPIDRTAPSSYNEQFF
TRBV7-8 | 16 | CASSPVVGAGANVLTF
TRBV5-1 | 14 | CASRLGGMYNEQFF
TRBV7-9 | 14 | CASSLGGATYEQYF
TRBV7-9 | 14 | CASSQTGSVQGYTF
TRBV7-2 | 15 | CASSSGLAGESEQFF
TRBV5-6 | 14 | CASSPRGNYYGYTF
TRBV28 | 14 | CASGLTGFDSPLHF
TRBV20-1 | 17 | CSATPPYRPAGFNEQYF
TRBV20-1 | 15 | CSARAPGLAADTQYF
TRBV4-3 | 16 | CASSQGVSGLSYGYTF
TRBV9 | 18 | CASSVAAGAPGSYNEQFF
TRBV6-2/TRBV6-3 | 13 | CASSGPVLDEQFF